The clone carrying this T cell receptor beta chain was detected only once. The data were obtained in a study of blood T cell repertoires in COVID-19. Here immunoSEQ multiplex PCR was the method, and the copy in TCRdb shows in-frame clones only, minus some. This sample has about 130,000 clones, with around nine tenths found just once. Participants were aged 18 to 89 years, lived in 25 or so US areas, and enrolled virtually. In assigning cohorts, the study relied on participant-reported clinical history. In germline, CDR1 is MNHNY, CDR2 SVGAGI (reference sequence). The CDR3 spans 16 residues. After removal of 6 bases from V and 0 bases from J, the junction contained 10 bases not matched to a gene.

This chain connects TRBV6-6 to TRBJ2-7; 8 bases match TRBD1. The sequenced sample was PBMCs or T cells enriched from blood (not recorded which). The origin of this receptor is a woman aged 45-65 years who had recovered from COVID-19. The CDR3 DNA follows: TGTGCCAGCAGATACGGACAGGGAACAAGCTCCTACGAGCAGTACTTC. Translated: CASRYGQGTSSYEQYF.